These T cell receptor beta chains were read from a single sample in a study of blood T cells in healthy people across ages. TCRdb processed the 5' RACE reads anew with MiXCR; each CDR3 protein has one entry. The table has 870,000 or so distinct CDR3 sequences, 29% seen once; the top ten hold roughly a sixth. The sample comprised blood. Source of these receptors: a woman over 75 in good health. The CDR3 runs from the conserved cysteine through the conserved F or W. The D gene is left open where the match is weak. Size is stated for part of the rows, as once, few or many counts, or as a class when the clone is expanded.

j_call,d_call,cdr3_length,clone_size,v_call,cdr3_aa,cdr3_nt
TRBJ2-1,NA,13,many,TRBV29-1,CSVRRANDNEQFF,TGCAGCGTTAGGAGGGCCAACGACAATGAGCAGTTCTTC
TRBJ2-1,NA,13,many,TRBV18,CASSPPGATEQFF,TGTGCCAGCTCACCACCCGGGGCTACTGAGCAGTTCTTC
TRBJ2-2,TRBD1,16,few,TRBV2,CASKPGQGFNTGELFF,TGTGCCAGCAAGCCGGGACAGGGATTTAACACCGGGGAGCTGTTTTTT
TRBJ2-7,NA,17,NA,TRBV20-1,CSARALLVFSSNNEQYF,TGCAGTGCTAGAGCCTTGCTGGTATTTAGCTCCAACAATGAGCAGTACTTC
TRBJ1-2,NA,14,many,TRBV4-3,CASSQDLGSGGYTF,TGCGCCAGCAGCCAAGATCTGGGGAGTGGTGGCTACACCTTC
TRBJ2-5,NA,14,many,TRBV6-5,CASSYPGIQETQYF,TGTGCCAGCAGTTACCCTGGGATTCAAGAGACCCAGTACTTC
TRBJ2-7,TRBD2,15,many,TRBV3-1,CASSPTSGSPYEQYF,TGTGCCAGCAGCCCAACTAGCGGGAGCCCCTACGAGCAGTACTTC
TRBJ2-5,NA,17,few,TRBV6-2/TRBV6-3,CASSLRPGHGVQETQYF,TGTGCCAGCAGTTTACGACCGGGACACGGGGTCCAAGAGACCCAGTACTTC
TRBJ2-1,TRBD2,13,many,TRBV6-5,CASNLGLRGEQFF,TGTGCCAGCAATTTGGGACTACGGGGTGAGCAGTTCTTC
TRBJ2-2,NA,14,NA,TRBV3-1,CASSLPTPTGELFF,TGTGCCAGCAGTCTACCGACCCCCACCGGGGAGCTGTTTTTT
TRBJ1-1,NA,14,NA,TRBV6-7,CASSYSRPLLEAFF,TGTGCCAGCAGTTACTCGAGACCTCTGCTTGAAGCTTTCTTT
TRBJ1-2,NA,11,many,TRBV19,CASSMGYGYTF,TGTGCCAGTAGTATGGGCTATGGCTACACCTTC
TRBJ1-2,TRBD1,17,many,TRBV7-2,CASSTQGKRTKGYGYTF,TGTGCCAGCAGCACACAGGGGAAAAGAACGAAAGGCTATGGCTACACCTTC
TRBJ1-2,TRBD1,12,many,TRBV6-1,CASRDRGHGYTF,TGTGCCAGCAGGGACAGGGGACATGGCTACACCTTC
TRBJ2-3,TRBD1,15,many,TRBV6-1,CASYDQGAILDTQYF,TGTGCCAGCTACGACCAGGGGGCTATTTTGGATACGCAGTATTTT
TRBJ1-2,NA,15,NA,TRBV4-3,CASSQDAPGKGGYTF,TGCGCCAGCAGCCAAGATGCCCCGGGAAAGGGGGGCTACACCTTC
TRBJ2-3,NA,15,many,TRBV7-2,CASRVQGGSTDTQYF,TGTGCCAGCAGAGTACAGGGTGGGAGCACAGATACGCAGTATTTT
TRBJ1-1,NA,13,NA,TRBV19,CASSDQGVTEAFF,TGTGCCAGTAGTGACCAGGGTGTTACTGAAGCTTTCTTT
TRBJ2-3,TRBD2,15,NA,TRBV27,CASSLGGREMDTQYF,TGTGCCAGCAGTTTAGGCGGGAGAGAAATGGATACGCAGTATTTT
TRBJ2-5,NA,13,few,TRBV28,CASFGGSMETQYF,TGTGCCAGTTTTGGTGGGTCTATGGAGACCCAGTACTTC
TRBJ2-3,TRBD1,15,many,TRBV30,CAWSVLQGKADTQYF,TGTGCCTGGAGTGTACTACAGGGGAAGGCAGATACGCAGTATTTT
TRBJ2-1,NA,19,few,TRBV21-1,CASSKELGLTSGGPDEQFF,TGTGCCAGCAGCAAAGAGCTAGGCCTAACTAGCGGGGGGCCGGATGAGCAGTTCTTC
TRBJ1-1,TRBD1,14,NA,TRBV2,CANSAGGDAVEAFF,TGTGCCAATAGCGCAGGGGGCGATGCCGTTGAAGCTTTCTTT
TRBJ2-2,NA,14,few,TRBV6-5,CASGEGTYTGELFF,TGTGCCAGCGGAGAAGGGACGTACACCGGGGAGCTGTTTTTT
TRBJ2-7,NA,16,few,TRBV11-2,CASSPRGGAPSYEQYF,TGTGCCAGCAGCCCCCGAGGGGGGGCCCCCTCCTACGAGCAGTACTTC
TRBJ2-3,NA,15,many,TRBV11-2,CASSLRAGDVDTQYF,TGTGCCAGCAGCCTGAGGGCAGGGGATGTGGATACGCAGTATTTT
TRBJ2-7,NA,15,once,TRBV19,CASSISGTAGYEQYF,TGTGCCAGTAGTATTTCCGGGACTGCAGGCTACGAGCAGTACTTC
TRBJ2-2,TRBD1,15,NA,TRBV20-1,CSASPGTGVTGELFF,TGCAGTGCTAGTCCCGGGACAGGGGTTACCGGGGAGCTGTTTTTT
TRBJ1-5,NA,14,many,TRBV12-3/TRBV12-4,CASSLGQFNQPQHF,TGTGCCAGCAGTTTAGGGCAGTTCAATCAGCCCCAGCATTTT
TRBJ2-1,NA,14,NA,TRBV7-2,CASSLDGSLGEQFF,TGTGCCAGCAGCTTAGACGGGAGTTTAGGTGAGCAGTTCTTC
TRBJ2-2,NA,13,few,TRBV5-5,CASSFRETGELFF,TGTGCCAGCAGCTTCAGGGAAACCGGGGAGCTGTTTTTT
TRBJ2-4,NA,13,NA,TRBV12-3/TRBV12-4,CASKGDTKNIQYF,TGTGCCAGCAAGGGAGATACCAAAAACATTCAGTACTTC
TRBJ2-7,TRBD1,12,NA,TRBV30,CAWGQGSYEQYF,TGTGCCTGGGGACAGGGTTCCTACGAGCAGTACTTC
TRBJ2-5,TRBD1,15,many,TRBV5-5,CASSAPGQPKGTQYF,TGTGCCAGCAGCGCCCCGGGACAGCCAAAGGGGACCCAGTACTTC
TRBJ2-7,NA,14,NA,TRBV19,CASSIGEGYYEQYF,TGTGCCAGTAGTATAGGTGAGGGGTACTACGAGCAGTACTTC
TRBJ1-5,NA,15,NA,TRBV6-2/TRBV6-3,CASSYSTGSGQPQHF,TGTGCCAGCAGTTACTCGACCGGATCCGGCCAGCCCCAGCATTTT
TRBJ2-7,TRBD1,15,NA,TRBV19,CASSTAGGIGYEQYF,TGTGCCAGTAGTACAGCAGGGGGAATCGGGTACGAGCAGTACTTC
TRBJ2-3,TRBD2,16,NA,TRBV5-5,CASSFGLAGGGYTQYF,TGTGCCAGCAGCTTTGGACTAGCGGGGGGGGGATATACGCAGTATTTT
TRBJ2-5,TRBD1,13,many,TRBV12-3/TRBV12-4,CASSARGQETQYF,TGTGCCAGCAGTGCCAGGGGGCAAGAGACCCAGTACTTC
TRBJ1-5,NA,13,once,TRBV6-1,CASNHGPNQPQHF,TGTGCCAGCAACCATGGACCAAATCAGCCCCAGCATTTT